This T cell receptor (beta chain) was identified during a study of regulatory T cells in long-lasting Graves disease. The study's findings and limits: TRBV28, TRBJ1-2 and TRBJ2-5 emerged as the favored segments in persistent disease.

Researchers made TCR beta libraries by using iRepertoire HTBI primers and running Arm-PCR on CDR3 regions. One entry per CDR3 protein, called by TCRdb with MiXCR from the multiplex PCR reads. This sample has roughly 450,000 distinct CDR3 sequences; less than 25% occur once, and the top ten carry over 7.5%. CDR1 is KGHDR and CDR2 is SFDVKD in the germline V gene. This CDR3 is 16 amino acids long. V lost 0 bases to trimming and J lost 3 bases, with 10 bases between them. Stated time point: persistent/refractory GD, antithyroid drugs over 5 years with positive TRAb. RNA from PBMCs was the source of the TCR library. The diagnosis of Graves' disease used American Thyroid Association guidelines. Regarding this clonotype: What it binds is unknown.

This chain joins TRBV24-1 and TRBJ2-2, with D perhaps matching TRBD1 (6 bases). The sequence was collected from a female donor with Graves disease. The sample was peripheral blood mononuclear cells (PBMCs), taken when the disease was refractory, from a patient treated with antithyroid drugs. This CDR3 reads CATSDLPGVDTGELFF. DNA of the CDR3: TGTGCCACCAGTGATTTGCCAGGGGTCGACACCGGGGAGCTGTTTTTT.